This TCR beta chain emerged from a study of T cells after yellow fever vaccination. This CDR3 has 15 amino acids. Germline-derived CDR1 and CDR2 are SGHTA and FQGTGA. V lost 2 bases to trimming and J lost 0 bases, with 8 bases between them. Researchers made TCR cDNA using 5'RACE template switching, and this step added a universal primer site and UMIs. TCRdb independently ran MiXCR on the 5' RACE reads; one entry per CDR3 protein. Here the sample spans roughly 99,000 distinct CDR3 sequences, less than 6% being singletons. The sample here was CD8+ T cells sorted from PBMCs, taken 10 days after the yellow fever booster vaccination. The clonotype was recovered from a man in his late teens or twenties who received the YFV17D yellow fever vaccine. The rearrangement links TRBV7-3 to TRBJ2-1; possible D gene TRBD2, 6 bases. CDR3 protein: CASSLLLASYNEQFF. The CDR3 DNA sequence: TGTGCCAGCAGCTTACTACTAGCCTCCTACAATGAGCAGTTCTTC.